Listed here are 24 T cell receptor beta chains from one sample, sequenced in a study of blood T cell repertoires in COVID-19. Sequenced by immunoSEQ multiplex PCR; TCRdb stores in-frame clones only, minus some. The repertoire holds a few hundred thousand clones, with roughly nine tenths as singletons. Sequencing was carried out using peripheral blood. The receptors come from a woman aged 55-69 years with COVID-19, enrolled during active disease.

The chain joins TRBV5-1 to TRBJ1-4; the D is unclear. From germline, CDR1 is SGHRS and CDR2 YFSETQ. CDR3 length equals 14 residues. V dropped 4 bases and J dropped 9 bases, with 16 bases sitting between them. Here the CDR3 reads CASSQISAEKKLFF. As DNA, the CDR3 is TGCGCCAGCAGCCAGATCTCGGCGGAGAAAAAACTGTTTTTT.

The genes are TRBV29-1 and TRBJ1-2, with D maybe TRBD1 (5 bases). Trimming shortened V by 4 bases and J by 0 bases, and 6 bases separated the two germline ends. Germline V gene sequence: CDR1 SQVTM, CDR2 ANQGSEA. CDR3 length equals 12 residues. In nucleotides, the CDR3 is TGCAGCGTTGGGACAACTAACTATGGCTACACCTTC. Translation gives CSVGTTNYGYTF.

This clone showed up just once. The V call is TRBV5-5, the J call TRBJ1-1; D may be TRBD1 (5 bases). The CDR3 length is 17 residues. CDR1 is SGHKS and CDR2 is YYEKEE in the germline V gene (reference sequence). V lost 5 bases and J lost 0, with 20 bases in between. The CDR3 nucleotides read TGTGCCAGCAGTGGAAGACATGGGGCCTCCATGAACACTGAAGCTTTCTTT. It encodes CASSGRHGASMNTEAFF.

The chain carries TRBV9 and TRBJ2-1, with 11 positions matching TRBD2. V gave up 0 bases and J gave up 9 bases; unmatched junction bases: 5. CDR3 length: 15 amino acids. The germline V gene encodes CDR1 SGDLS and CDR2 YYNGEE. Here the CDR3 DNA reads TGTGCCAGCAGCGTAGCTAGCGGGGGGTTTAGTGAGCAGTTCTTC. It encodes CASSVASGGFSEQFF. Using reference TRBV9 and TRBJ2-1 for the parts outside the CDR3, the full variable domain is DSGVTQTPKHLITATGQRVTLRCSPRSGDLSVYWYQQSLDQGLQFLIQYYNGEERAKGNILERFSAQQFPDLHSELNLSSLELGDSALYFCASSVASGGFSEQFFGPGTRLTVL.

The gene calls are TRBV11-2 and TRBJ1-2, with D perhaps matching TRBD1 (5 bases). This CDR3 has 14 residues. Germline values: CDR1 SGHAT, CDR2 FQNNGV. Trimming shortened V by 4 bases and J by 8 bases, and 17 bases separated the two germline ends. Written as DNA, the CDR3 is TGTGCCAGCAGCTCCCCGGGGAGGGGTCAAGGCTACACCTTC. Translated: CASSSPGRGQGYTF.

The chain is built from TRBV10-3 and TRBJ1-3; D call uncertain. This CDR3 is built from 16 residues. V dropped 3 bases and J dropped 0 bases, with 12 bases sitting between them. Germline CDR1 is ENHRY and CDR2 is SYGVKD. The CDR3 sequence is CAISESFPSSGNTIYF. Written as DNA, the CDR3 is TGTGCCATCAGTGAATCCTTCCCCTCCTCTGGAAACACCATATATTTT.

This clone appeared a few times. The chain employs TRBV6-5 and TRBJ1-1; TRBD1 aligns across 8 bases. The CDR3 totals 14 residues. V gave up 5 bases and J gave up 0 bases; unmatched junction bases: 2. Germline loops: CDR1 MNHEY, CDR2 SVGAGI. CDR3 in DNA: TGTGCCAGCAGTCAGGGACAGGTGAACACTGAAGCTTTCTTT. It encodes CASSQGQVNTEAFF.

The chain links TRBV5-5 to TRBJ1-6; the D gene is possibly TRBD1 (6 bases). Trimming shortened V by 4 bases and J by 5 bases, and 16 bases separated the two germline ends. The CDR3 has 16 amino acids. CDR1 is SGHKS, CDR2 YYEKEE, per germline (reference sequence). The CDR3 region is CASSLNRDRNNSPLHF. The CDR3 bases are TGTGCCAGCAGCCTAAACAGGGATCGGAATAATTCACCCCTCCACTTT.

This clone is medium-sized (0.01 to 0.1%) by share. V gene TRBV6-1 combines with J gene TRBJ2-5; a possible D gene is TRBD1 (6 bases). Trimming removed 2 bases at V and 3 bases at J, with 16 bases between. The CDR3 is made up of 16 amino acids. CDR1 and CDR2 (germline): MNHNS, SASEGT. CDR3 nucleotides: TGTGCCAGCAGTGAAAACGAAGGCGCAGGGGAAGAGACCCAGTACTTC. Amino acids: CASSENEGAGEETQYF.

This chain joins TRBV13 and TRBJ1-1; 7 bases agree with TRBD1. CDR3 length: 14 amino acids. Per germline, CDR1 PRHDT and CDR2 FYEKMQ (reference sequence). V lost 6 bases to trimming and J lost 0 bases; unmatched junction nucleotides: 4. Written as DNA, the CDR3 is TGTGCCAGCAGTCCCAGGGGGATGAACACTGAAGCTTTCTTT. This translates into CASSPRGMNTEAFF. The full variable domain, in which reference TRBV13 and TRBJ1-1 provide the parts outside the CDR3, is AAGVIQSPRHLIKEKRETATLKCYPIPRHDTVYWYQQGPGQDPQFLISFYEKMQSDKGSIPDRFSAQQFSDYHSELNMSSLELGDSALYFCASSPRGMNTEAFFGQGTRLTVV.

The genes are TRBV6-5 and TRBJ1-2; the match to TRBD1 covers 7 bases. Germline-derived CDR1 and CDR2 are MNHEY and SVGAGI. This CDR3 comprises 14 residues. The junction had 10 bases not matched to a gene; V was cut back by 9 bases and J by 3 bases. CDR3 nucleotides: TGTGCCAGTAGGAGAGGGGGCGTCGACTATGGCTACACCTTC. Translating it yields CASRRGGVDYGYTF.

This chain links TRBV7-3 with TRBJ2-2; D is perhaps TRBD2 (6 bases). V was shortened by 5 bases and J by 2 bases, with 18 bases between the two germline ends. CDR3 length: 17 residues. CDR1 is SGHTA, CDR2 FQGTGA, per germline. The CDR3, as DNA: TGTGCCAGCAGCCGAAGCCCGTCGGGGGTCAACACCGGGGAGCTGTTTTTT. Its protein is CASSRSPSGVNTGELFF.

This chain uses TRBV28 with TRBJ2-6; weak D call: TRBD1 (6 bases). Germline CDR1 is MDHEN and CDR2 is SYDVKM. Trimming shortened V by 4 bases and J by 0 bases, and 13 bases separated the two germline ends. The CDR3 is 17 residues long. CDR3 loop: CASSSWDTSSGANVLTF. CDR3 coding DNA: TGTGCCAGCAGTTCGTGGGACACGAGCTCTGGGGCCAACGTCCTGACTTTC. Full variable domain (outside the CDR3, taken from reference TRBV28 and TRBJ2-6): DVKVTQSSRYLVKRTGEKVFLECVQDMDHENMFWYRQDPGLGLRLIYFSYDVKMKEKGDIPEGYSVSREKKERFSLILESASTNQTSMYLCASSSWDTSSGANVLTFGAGSRLTVL.

The chain is built from TRBV6-2 or TRBV6-3 and TRBJ1-5; a weak D match, TRBD1 (5 bases). V was trimmed by 5 bases and J by 5 bases, leaving 25 bases between them. Germline CDR1 is MNHEY and CDR2 is SVGEGT. CDR3 length equals 18 residues. In DNA, the CDR3 is TGTGCCAGCAGTACCCGCCCCCGGGGCTCCCCGGGGGATCAGCCCCAGCATTTT. Translation gives CASSTRPRGSPGDQPQHF.

The chain uses TRBV6-5 and TRBJ1-3; D ambiguous. Germline CDR1 is MNHEY and CDR2 is SVGAGI. The CDR3 contains 15 residues. V was shortened by 8 bases and J by 0 bases, with 14 bases between the two germline ends. The chain's CDR3 is CASCIGGGSGNTIYF. The CDR3 DNA reads TGTGCCAGCTGTATAGGAGGCGGCTCTGGAAACACCATATATTTT.

The chain combines TRBV18 with TRBJ2-7; 7 bases are shared with TRBD1. Trimming at V came to 4 bases and at J to 2 bases, leaving 2 bases not matched to a gene. Germline assignment: CDR1 KGHSH and CDR2 LQKENI. This CDR3 comprises 13 residues. The CDR3 region is CASSLGTAYEQYF. As DNA, the CDR3 is TGTGCCAGCTCACTAGGGACAGCCTACGAGCAGTACTTC.

This sequence joins TRBV4-1 and TRBJ2-1, with D uncertain. Germline assignment: CDR1 MGHRA and CDR2 YSYEKL. The CDR3 contains 13 residues. The V end lost 0 bases, the J end lost 8 bases, and 8 bases lay between the germline ends. The CDR3 nucleotides read TGCGCCAGCAGCCAAGATGGAGTCTATGAGCAGTTCTTC. It encodes CASSQDGVYEQFF.

This chain connects TRBV3-1 (or the pseudogene TRBV3-2) to TRBJ2-2; no firm D call. Trimming pared 4 bases from V and 8 bases from J, leaving 8 bases between. The length of the CDR3 is 12 residues. Germline V CDR1 and CDR2: LGHDT, YNNKEL (reference sequence). The CDR3 sequence is CASSLLLGELFF. The DNA for the CDR3 is TGTGCCAGCAGCCTCTTGTTGGGGGAGCTGTTTTTT.

The chain joins TRBV9 to TRBJ2-2, with D possibly TRBD1 on 5 matching bases. V lost 2 bases, J lost 0 bases, and 14 bases lay in between. The CDR3 covers 17 residues. The germline CDR1 and CDR2 sequences are SGDLS and YYNGEE. The CDR3 DNA follows: TGTGCCAGCAGCGTCCCGGCCCAGGGTTCGAACACCGGGGAGCTGTTTTTT. It yields the protein CASSVPAQGSNTGELFF.

The V call is TRBV19, the J call TRBJ2-1; 8 bases match TRBD2. The CDR3 covers 13 residues. Germline lookup yields CDR1 LNHDA and CDR2 SQIVND (reference sequence). The trim removed 6 bases at V and 14 bases at J, leaving 12 bases unmatched. CDR3 DNA: TGTGCCAGTAGCCCCGGGGGGGCGCTCGAAAAGTTCTTC. Translating it yields CASSPGGALEKFF.

The J gene is TRBJ2-7, the V gene TRBV2; TRBD2 agrees at 10 bases. Germline-derived CDR1 and CDR2 are SNHLY and FYNNEI. Unmatched junction bases numbered 9, after V lost 5 bases and J lost 5 bases. The CDR3 contains 15 residues. CDR3 bases: TGTGCCAGCAGTCCTCGGCTAGCGGGGGTCCACGAGCAGTACTTC. It codes for CASSPRLAGVHEQYF.

The table lists this clone with a few counts. The chain combines TRBV19 with TRBJ1-5; D might be TRBD1 (6 bases). V was clipped by 6 bases and J by 1 base, with 16 bases between them. Per the germline V gene, CDR1 is LNHDA and CDR2 is SQIVND (reference sequence). The CDR3 is made up of 16 amino acids. The CDR3 bases are TGTGCCAGTAGATTGCAGGGGTGGAGGAGCAATCAGCCCCAGCATTTT. As protein: CASRLQGWRSNQPQHF.

The chain is built from TRBV6-2 or TRBV6-3 and TRBJ2-7; 15 positions match TRBD2. The CDR3 length is 18 residues. Germline V gives CDR1 MNHEY, CDR2 SVGEGT. With 5 bases clipped from V and 1 base from J, the junction kept 9 bases outside the gene matches. The CDR3 sequence: CASSPGLAGGLHSYEQYF. In DNA form, the CDR3 reads TGTGCCAGCAGTCCGGGACTAGCGGGGGGCCTCCATTCCTACGAGCAGTACTTC.

This clone was recorded once. The chain has TRBV9 and TRBJ2-1; D possibly corresponds to TRBD2 (6 bases). CDR3 size: 16 residues. V gave up 4 bases and J gave up 7 bases, with 21 bases separating them. Per germline, CDR1 SGDLS and CDR2 YYNGEE. CDR3 bases: TGTGCCAGCAGCCCAACCGGGACTGTTGACATAAATGAGCAGTTCTTC. Protein product: CASSPTGTVDINEQFF.